This TCR beta chain was recovered during a study of beta chain features in type 1 diabetes. As concerns this clone: Its cognate antigen is unknown.

Since all of the isolated RNA was reverse transcribed, expressed TCRB transcripts were what got sequenced. Method: immunoSEQ multiplex PCR; TCRdb's copy keeps in-frame clones and lacks some. The sample lists about 260,000 clones, approximately 20% occurring once. Study results and limitations: Insertions were fewer and deletions more numerous at VDJ junctions in type 1 diabetes patients. Resolution of whether HLA type affects TCRB rearrangement was not achieved here. All four CD4+ subsets of Type 1 diabetes patients contained TCRB CDR3s that were moderately but significantly shorter.

The CDR3 is 15 residues long. V was cut by 1 base and J by 5 bases, with 14 bases left in between. Germline V lookup: CDR1 SGHTA, CDR2 FQGNSA. J is TRBJ2-5 and V is TRBV7-2; D might be TRBD1 (5 bases). Sequenced sample: naive CD4+ T cells from blood. This sequence originates from a woman aged 35 to 49 with type 1 diabetes. The chain's CDR3 is CASSLGAGYEETQYF. DNA for the CDR3: TGTGCCAGCAGCTTAGGTGCAGGGTATGAGGAGACCCAGTACTTC.